This TCR beta chain is drawn from a study of shared clonotypes between healthy human individuals. The study, taken as a whole, reports: Incomplete sequencing of sorted subsets was indicated by rarefaction despite large depth. The study generally estimated greater richness for naive than memory subsets.

CD45RO-negative, CCR7-positively selected cells formed the naive CD8 fraction, excluding terminally differentiated effector memory CD45RA+ cells. A remark on this clone: What it binds is not known.

The germline V gene encodes CDR1 SGDLS and CDR2 YYNGEE. The CDR3 spans 11 residues. V shed 3 bases and J shed 10 bases, with 10 bases lying between them. Over several immunoSEQ plates, each subset's genomic DNA was distributed in even portions. The table came from immunoSEQ multiplex PCR; TCRdb's copy has only in-frame clones and leaves some out. The profile covers about 700,000 clones, with around 92% appearing a single time and more than 20% taken by the ten largest. The material sequenced was naive CD8+ T cells sorted from blood. The chain uses TRBV9 and TRBJ1-1; no definite D call. This clonotype originated in a man aged 25 to 40 in good health. The CDR3 nucleotides are TGTGCCAGCAGCGGTGGCTTCGGAGCTTTCTTT. It encodes CASSGGFGAFF.